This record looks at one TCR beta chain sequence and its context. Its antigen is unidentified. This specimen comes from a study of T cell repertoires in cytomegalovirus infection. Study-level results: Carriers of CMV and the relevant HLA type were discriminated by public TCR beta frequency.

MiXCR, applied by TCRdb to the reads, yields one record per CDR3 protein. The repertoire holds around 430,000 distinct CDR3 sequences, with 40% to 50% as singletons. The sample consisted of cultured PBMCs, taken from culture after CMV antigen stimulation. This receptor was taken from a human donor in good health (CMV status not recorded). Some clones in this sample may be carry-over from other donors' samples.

CDR3 region: CASSLAMAGTGELFF. CDR3 in DNA: TGTGCCAGCAGCTTAGCCATGGCAGGCACCGGGGAGCTGTTTTTT. The rearrangement joins TRBV7-8 to TRBJ2-2; the D is unclear. Germline V gene data show CDR1 as SGHVS and CDR2 as FQNEAQ. Trimming left V 0 bases short and J 4 bases short, with 9 bases between. This CDR3 comprises 15 residues.